The rows below give T cell receptor beta chains drawn from one sample of a study of blood T cell repertoires in COVID-19. The data were produced by immunoSEQ multiplex PCR, yet TCRdb's version contains in-frame clones alone and is incomplete. The table records roughly 10,000 clones, roughly 80% of them present only once. The sequenced sample consisted of peripheral blood. The receptors come from a man in his sixties or seventies with active COVID-19. The CDR3 runs from the conserved cysteine through the conserved F or W. Each record gives: V gene, J gene, D gene, clone size, CDR3 protein, CDR3 DNA. The D gene is left open where the match is weak. Not all rows give a size; the values are once, few, many and, for expanded clones, a class.

V gene: TRBV24-1; J gene: TRBJ2-2; D gene: NA; clone size: few; CDR3 protein: CATKSPGRNGELFF; CDR3 DNA: TGTGCCACCAAGAGTCCAGGGCGAAACGGGGAGCTGTTTTTT
V gene: TRBV5-6; J gene: TRBJ1-6; D gene: TRBD1; clone size: once; CDR3 protein: CASSGSYRGSNSPLHF; CDR3 DNA: TGTGCCAGCAGCGGATCCTACAGGGGGAGTAATTCACCCCTCCACTTT
V gene: TRBV7-9; J gene: TRBJ1-3; D gene: TRBD1; clone size: few; CDR3 protein: CASRDKGATSGNTIYF; CDR3 DNA: TGTGCCAGCAGGGATAAGGGGGCCACCTCTGGAAACACCATATATTTT
V gene: TRBV11-2; J gene: TRBJ2-3; D gene: TRBD2; clone size: NA; CDR3 protein: CASSPNLAGGWDTQYF; CDR3 DNA: TGTGCCAGCAGCCCGAATTTAGCGGGGGGCTGGGATACGCAGTATTTT
V gene: TRBV2; J gene: TRBJ2-5; D gene: NA; clone size: NA; CDR3 protein: CASMTGESKETQYF; CDR3 DNA: TGTGCCAGCATGACGGGGGAAAGTAAAGAGACCCAGTACTTC
V gene: TRBV7-9; J gene: TRBJ1-2; D gene: NA; clone size: NA; CDR3 protein: CASSFSGERGYTF; CDR3 DNA: TGTGCCAGCAGCTTTTCCGGGGAGCGTGGCTACACCTTC
V gene: TRBV9; J gene: TRBJ1-3; D gene: NA; clone size: NA; CDR3 protein: CASSVAGVSGNTIYF; CDR3 DNA: TGTGCCAGCAGCGTAGCTGGAGTCTCTGGAAACACCATATATTTT
V gene: TRBV5-5; J gene: TRBJ1-2; D gene: TRBD1; clone size: NA; CDR3 protein: CASSTRQGGIYYGYTF; CDR3 DNA: TGTGCCAGCAGCACAAGACAGGGGGGGATTTACTATGGCTACACCTTC
V gene: TRBV30; J gene: TRBJ1-2; D gene: TRBD1; clone size: NA; CDR3 protein: CAWSRDSPPWGYTF; CDR3 DNA: TGTGCCTGGAGTAGGGACAGTCCCCCTTGGGGCTACACCTTC
V gene: TRBV24-1; J gene: TRBJ1-5; D gene: TRBD1; clone size: NA; CDR3 protein: CATSASGGGNQPQHF; CDR3 DNA: TGTGCCACCAGTGCCTCAGGGGGAGGCAATCAGCCCCAGCATTTT
V gene: TRBV5-1; J gene: TRBJ1-2; D gene: TRBD1; clone size: NA; CDR3 protein: CASSLGQGTIYGYTF; CDR3 DNA: TGCGCCAGCAGCTTGGGACAGGGGACTATCTATGGCTACACCTTC
V gene: TRBV4-2; J gene: TRBJ1-3; D gene: TRBD1; clone size: NA; CDR3 protein: CASSQDRTGGGNTIYF; CDR3 DNA: TGTGCCAGCAGCCAAGACCGGACAGGGGGTGGAAACACCATATATTTT
V gene: TRBV16; J gene: TRBJ1-6; D gene: NA; clone size: medium-sized; CDR3 protein: CASSQSSDRYSPLHF; CDR3 DNA: TGTGCCAGCAGCCAATCCTCCGACAGGTATTCACCCCTCCACTTT
V gene: TRBV5-4; J gene: TRBJ1-1; D gene: TRBD1; clone size: NA; CDR3 protein: CASSLGSRTGDPEAFF; CDR3 DNA: TGTGCCAGCAGCTTGGGAAGTAGGACAGGGGACCCTGAAGCTTTCTTT
V gene: TRBV12-3/TRBV12-4; J gene: TRBJ1-2; D gene: NA; clone size: NA; CDR3 protein: CASSIDRSYGYTF; CDR3 DNA: TGTGCCAGCAGTATAGACAGGTCCTATGGCTACACCTTC
V gene: TRBV28; J gene: TRBJ1-2; D gene: NA; clone size: once; CDR3 protein: CASQGNYGYTF; CDR3 DNA: TGTGCCAGCCAGGGCAACTATGGCTACACCTTC
V gene: TRBV5-1; J gene: TRBJ1-4; D gene: NA; clone size: NA; CDR3 protein: CASRQIPTNEKLFF; CDR3 DNA: TGCGCCAGCAGACAGATTCCAACTAATGAAAAACTGTTTTTT
V gene: TRBV2; J gene: TRBJ1-5; D gene: NA; clone size: NA; CDR3 protein: CASTLTGGWGNQPQHF; CDR3 DNA: TGTGCCAGCACCCTCACGGGGGGTTGGGGCAATCAGCCCCAGCATTTT
V gene: TRBV9; J gene: TRBJ2-1; D gene: TRBD2; clone size: NA; CDR3 protein: CASTPSGTSGNEQFF; CDR3 DNA: TGTGCCAGCACCCCCTCGGGGACTAGCGGTAATGAGCAGTTCTTC
V gene: TRBV20-1; J gene: TRBJ2-7; D gene: NA; clone size: NA; CDR3 protein: CSASDNYEQYF; CDR3 DNA: TGCAGTGCTAGCGACAACTACGAGCAGTACTTC
V gene: TRBV7-2; J gene: TRBJ1-6; D gene: NA; clone size: NA; CDR3 protein: CASSLVGQASSYNSPLHF; CDR3 DNA: TGTGCCAGCAGCTTAGTGGGGCAGGCAAGCTCCTATAATTCACCCCTCCACTTT
V gene: TRBV27; J gene: TRBJ1-5; D gene: NA; clone size: NA; CDR3 protein: CASSLSYNQPQHF; CDR3 DNA: TGTGCCAGCAGTTTGAGTTACAATCAGCCCCAGCATTTT
V gene: TRBV2; J gene: TRBJ1-4; D gene: NA; clone size: NA; CDR3 protein: CASGGERTTNEKLFF; CDR3 DNA: TGTGCCAGTGGAGGGGAGCGGACGACTAATGAAAAACTGTTTTTT
V gene: TRBV14; J gene: TRBJ2-4; D gene: TRBD2; clone size: NA; CDR3 protein: CASSQEGGPGGGIIQYF; CDR3 DNA: TGTGCCAGCAGCCAAGAAGGCGGACCCGGGGGGGGTATCATTCAGTACTTC
V gene: TRBV5-1; J gene: TRBJ2-5; D gene: NA; clone size: NA; CDR3 protein: CASSTGTTQETQYF; CDR3 DNA: TGCGCCAGCAGCACAGGGACAACCCAAGAGACCCAGTACTTC
V gene: TRBV25-1; J gene: TRBJ2-1; D gene: NA; clone size: NA; CDR3 protein: CASRRGGTYNEQFF; CDR3 DNA: TGTGCCAGCAGGCGAGGCGGAACCTACAATGAGCAGTTCTTC
V gene: TRBV21-1; J gene: TRBJ2-1; D gene: NA; clone size: few; CDR3 protein: CATNDRGGHNEQFF; CDR3 DNA: TGTGCCACCAACGACAGGGGAGGTCACAATGAGCAGTTCTTC
V gene: TRBV12-3/TRBV12-4; J gene: TRBJ1-4; D gene: NA; clone size: few; CDR3 protein: CASRDYEKLFF; CDR3 DNA: TGTGCCAGCAGAGACTACGAAAAACTGTTTTTT
V gene: TRBV2; J gene: TRBJ2-7; D gene: TRBD1; clone size: NA; CDR3 protein: CALRGQGNYEQYF; CDR3 DNA: TGTGCCCTCCGGGGACAGGGGAACTACGAGCAGTACTTC
V gene: TRBV5-6; J gene: TRBJ2-7; D gene: NA; clone size: NA; CDR3 protein: CASSSPERGLYEQYF; CDR3 DNA: TGTGCCAGCAGCAGCCCGGAAAGAGGCCTCTACGAGCAGTACTTC
V gene: TRBV5-8; J gene: TRBJ2-4; D gene: NA; clone size: NA; CDR3 protein: CASSLGTVAKNIQYF; CDR3 DNA: TGTGCCAGCAGCTTGGGGACAGTAGCCAAAAACATTCAGTACTTC
V gene: TRBV18; J gene: TRBJ2-3; D gene: NA; clone size: NA; CDR3 protein: CASSPQSGPTDTQYF; CDR3 DNA: TGTGCCAGCTCACCCCAGTCAGGGCCCACAGATACGCAGTATTTT
V gene: TRBV7-3; J gene: TRBJ2-6; D gene: TRBD1; clone size: NA; CDR3 protein: CASSWTGGPSGANVLTF; CDR3 DNA: TGTGCCAGCAGCTGGACAGGGGGACCGTCTGGGGCCAACGTCCTGACTTTC
V gene: TRBV7-2; J gene: TRBJ2-4; D gene: NA; clone size: NA; CDR3 protein: CASRDEAAGGNIQYF; CDR3 DNA: TGTGCCAGCAGGGACGAAGCAGCGGGTGGAAACATTCAGTACTTC
V gene: TRBV11-2; J gene: TRBJ1-2; D gene: NA; clone size: NA; CDR3 protein: CASSFPGHRSGGYTF; CDR3 DNA: TGTGCCAGCAGCTTCCCGGGACACCGATCGGGTGGCTACACCTTC
V gene: TRBV28; J gene: TRBJ1-2; D gene: NA; clone size: NA; CDR3 protein: CASSLRLQGVNGYTF; CDR3 DNA: TGTGCCAGCAGTTTAAGGTTACAGGGAGTAAATGGCTACACCTTC
V gene: TRBV4-3; J gene: TRBJ2-6; D gene: NA; clone size: NA; CDR3 protein: CASSQTAHGSGANVLTF; CDR3 DNA: TGCGCCAGCAGCCAAACTGCTCACGGGTCTGGGGCCAACGTCCTGACTTTC
V gene: TRBV18; J gene: TRBJ2-3; D gene: TRBD1; clone size: NA; CDR3 protein: CASSHWDSSTDTQYF; CDR3 DNA: TGTGCCAGCTCACATTGGGACAGTTCCACAGATACGCAGTATTTT
V gene: TRBV11-2; J gene: TRBJ2-5; D gene: TRBD2; clone size: NA; CDR3 protein: CASSLDRLAGGRETQYF; CDR3 DNA: TGTGCCAGCAGCTTAGATCGACTAGCGGGGGGCAGGGAGACCCAGTACTTC
V gene: TRBV19; J gene: TRBJ2-1; D gene: TRBD1; clone size: NA; CDR3 protein: CASSIDRGEQFF; CDR3 DNA: TGTGCCAGTAGTATCGACAGGGGTGAGCAGTTCTTC
V gene: TRBV9; J gene: TRBJ1-6; D gene: NA; clone size: NA; CDR3 protein: CASSPSAQGNSPLHF; CDR3 DNA: TGTGCCAGCAGCCCCAGCGCACAGGGAAATTCACCCCTCCACTTT
V gene: TRBV3-1/TRBV3-2; J gene: TRBJ2-4; D gene: TRBD2; clone size: NA; CDR3 protein: CASTQGPSGTRTAKNIQYF; CDR3 DNA: TGTGCCAGCACCCAAGGACCTAGCGGGACAAGGACGGCCAAAAACATTCAGTACTTC
V gene: TRBV30; J gene: TRBJ1-5; D gene: TRBD1; clone size: NA; CDR3 protein: CAWSDPTGGRPQHF; CDR3 DNA: TGTGCCTGGAGTGACCCGACAGGGGGACGTCCCCAGCATTTT
V gene: TRBV24-1; J gene: TRBJ2-7; D gene: NA; clone size: NA; CDR3 protein: CATSENDQGKFDEQYF; CDR3 DNA: TGTGCCACCAGTGAGAATGACCAGGGGAAATTCGACGAGCAGTACTTC
V gene: TRBV6-2/TRBV6-3; J gene: TRBJ2-3; D gene: NA; clone size: NA; CDR3 protein: CASSYEGRRTDTQYF; CDR3 DNA: TGTGCCAGCAGTTACGAGGGCCGACGCACAGATACGCAGTATTTT
V gene: TRBV19; J gene: TRBJ2-3; D gene: TRBD1; clone size: NA; CDR3 protein: CASSDQTGSRTDTQYF; CDR3 DNA: TGTGCCAGTAGTGATCAGACAGGGAGTAGAACAGATACGCAGTATTTT
V gene: TRBV6-1; J gene: TRBJ1-1; D gene: NA; clone size: NA; CDR3 protein: CASSELTVPEAFF; CDR3 DNA: TGTGCCAGCAGTGAACTAACAGTCCCTGAAGCTTTCTTT
V gene: TRBV19; J gene: TRBJ2-1; D gene: TRBD2; clone size: few; CDR3 protein: CASTPMPGLALSEQFF; CDR3 DNA: TGTGCCAGTACCCCGATGCCGGGACTAGCTCTTAGTGAGCAGTTCTTC
V gene: TRBV19; J gene: TRBJ2-2; D gene: NA; clone size: NA; CDR3 protein: CASSITTRNTGELFF; CDR3 DNA: TGTGCCAGTAGTATCACGACAAGGAACACCGGGGAGCTGTTTTTT
V gene: TRBV7-2; J gene: TRBJ1-5; D gene: NA; clone size: NA; CDR3 protein: CASSSRQFSNQPQHF; CDR3 DNA: TGTGCCAGCAGCTCCCGACAGTTTAGCAATCAGCCCCAGCATTTT
V gene: TRBV3-1/TRBV3-2; J gene: TRBJ2-1; D gene: TRBD2; clone size: NA; CDR3 protein: CASSQEGNIAGGRVEQFF; CDR3 DNA: TGTGCCAGCAGCCAAGAAGGGAATATAGCGGGGGGACGGGTTGAGCAGTTCTTC